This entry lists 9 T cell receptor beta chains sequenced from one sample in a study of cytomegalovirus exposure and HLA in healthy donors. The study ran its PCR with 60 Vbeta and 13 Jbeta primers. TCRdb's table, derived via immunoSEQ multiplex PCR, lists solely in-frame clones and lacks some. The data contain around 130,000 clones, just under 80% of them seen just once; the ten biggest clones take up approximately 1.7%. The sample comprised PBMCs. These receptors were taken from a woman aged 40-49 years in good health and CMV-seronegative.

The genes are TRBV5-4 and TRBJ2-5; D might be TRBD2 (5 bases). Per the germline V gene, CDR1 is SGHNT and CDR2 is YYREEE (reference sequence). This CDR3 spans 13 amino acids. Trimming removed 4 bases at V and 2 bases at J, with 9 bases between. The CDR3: CASSGELQETQYF. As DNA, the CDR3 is TGTGCCAGCAGCGGGGAGCTGCAAGAGACCCAGTACTTC.

The CDR3 protein is CASRAGGEQFF. CDR3 DNA: TGTGCCAGCAGAGCGGGAGGTGAGCAGTTCTTC. V usage is TRBV6-6 and J usage is TRBJ2-1, with 9 bases matching TRBD2. CDR1 MNHNY and CDR2 SVGAGI come from the germline V gene (reference sequence). The CDR3 covers 11 residues. V shed 6 bases and J 9 bases; nucleotides not matched to a gene: 0.

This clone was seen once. In nucleotides, the CDR3 is TGCGCCAGCAGGAGGGGGACAGTTGCGGACTCTATGAGGGACACCTTC. It is translated as CASRRGTVADSMRDTF. This chain connects TRBV5-1 to TRBJ1-2, with 7 bases fitting TRBD1. V was pared by 5 bases and J by 12 bases, with 22 bases of the junction left unmatched. There are 16 residues in the CDR3. Germline V CDR1 and CDR2: SGHRS, YFSETQ.

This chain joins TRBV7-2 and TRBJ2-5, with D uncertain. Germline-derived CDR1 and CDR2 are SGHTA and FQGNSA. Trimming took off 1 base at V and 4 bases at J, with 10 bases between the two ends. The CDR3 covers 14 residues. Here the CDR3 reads CASSLGPSIETQYF. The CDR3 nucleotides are TGTGCCAGCAGCTTAGGTCCCTCTATAGAGACCCAGTACTTC.

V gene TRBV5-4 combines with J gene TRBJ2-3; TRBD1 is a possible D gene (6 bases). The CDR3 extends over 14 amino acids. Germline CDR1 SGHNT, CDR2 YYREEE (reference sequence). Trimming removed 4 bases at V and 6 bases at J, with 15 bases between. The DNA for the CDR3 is TGTGCCAGCAGCCCGCCTCTTAGGGGGGATACGCAGTATTTT. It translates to CASSPPLRGDTQYF.

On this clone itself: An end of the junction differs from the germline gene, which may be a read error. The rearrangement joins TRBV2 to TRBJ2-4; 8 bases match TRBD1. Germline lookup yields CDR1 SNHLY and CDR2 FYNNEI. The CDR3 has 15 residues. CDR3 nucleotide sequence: TGTGCCAGCAGTCCAGGGGGCATAGCCAAAAACAGTCAGTACTTC. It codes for CASSPGGIAKNSQYF.

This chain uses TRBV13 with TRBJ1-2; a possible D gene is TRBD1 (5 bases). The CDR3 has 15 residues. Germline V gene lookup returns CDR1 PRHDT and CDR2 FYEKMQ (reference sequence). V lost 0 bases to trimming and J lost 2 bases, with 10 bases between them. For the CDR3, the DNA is TGTGCCAGCAGCTTAGGGGGGCAGGGAAACTATGGCTACACCTTC. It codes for CASSLGGQGNYGYTF.

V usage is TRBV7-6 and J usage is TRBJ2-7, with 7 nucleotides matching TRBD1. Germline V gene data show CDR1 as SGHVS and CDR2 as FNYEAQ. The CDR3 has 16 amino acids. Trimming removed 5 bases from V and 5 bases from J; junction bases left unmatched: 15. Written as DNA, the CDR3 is TGTGCCAGCAGCCCCGACTCGGACAGGCCTAAGAACGAGCAGTACTTC. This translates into CASSPDSDRPKNEQYF.

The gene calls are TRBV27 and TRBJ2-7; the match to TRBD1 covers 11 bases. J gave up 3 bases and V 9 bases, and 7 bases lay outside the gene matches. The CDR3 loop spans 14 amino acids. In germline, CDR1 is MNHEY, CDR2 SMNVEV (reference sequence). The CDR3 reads CASESGTGGYEQYF. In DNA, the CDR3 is TGTGCCAGTGAATCCGGGACAGGGGGCTACGAGCAGTACTTC.